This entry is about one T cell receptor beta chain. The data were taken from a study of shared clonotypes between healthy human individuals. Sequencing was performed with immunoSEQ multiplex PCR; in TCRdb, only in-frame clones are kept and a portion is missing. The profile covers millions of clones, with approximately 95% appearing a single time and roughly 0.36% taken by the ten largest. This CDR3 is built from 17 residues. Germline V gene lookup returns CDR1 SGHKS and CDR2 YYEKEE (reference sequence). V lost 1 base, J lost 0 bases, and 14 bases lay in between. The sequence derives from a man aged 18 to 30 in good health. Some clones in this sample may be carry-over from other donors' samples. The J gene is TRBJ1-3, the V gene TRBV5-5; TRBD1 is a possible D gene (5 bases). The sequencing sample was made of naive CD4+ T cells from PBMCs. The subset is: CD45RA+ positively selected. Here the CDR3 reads CASSLTWTISSGNTIYF. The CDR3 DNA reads TGTGCCAGCAGCTTGACTTGGACAATAAGCTCTGGAAACACCATATATTTT.